Here is one T cell receptor beta chain with its context. Its specificity is not known. Primers: 60 Vbeta forward and 13 Jbeta reverse. Generated by immunoSEQ multiplex PCR, the TCRdb table keeps only in-frame clones and is missing some. The table lists 150,000 to 200,000 clones. CDR1 is SGHAT and CDR2 is FQNNGV in the germline V gene. V lost 7 bases, J lost 5 bases, and 12 bases stayed unmatched. This CDR3 comprises 15 residues. As for the donors, each was a healthy bone marrow donor. This sample is part of a study of cytomegalovirus exposure and HLA in healthy donors. Points from the study as a whole: Whilst most TCR sequences proved rare, a subset of public TCRs occurred across many donors. Upon later analysis, TCR association rates were observed to vary by HLA locus, being highest for DRB1 and lowest for HLA-C.

Sequencing input: PBMCs. The V gene is TRBV11-2, the J gene TRBJ1-1; 8 bases agree with TRBD1. This clonotype was obtained from a woman aged 18-29 years in good health and CMV-seropositive. The CDR3 bases are TGTGCCAGCACCTCTCGGTCCAGGGGGCGGACTGAAGCTTTCTTT. Residues: CASTSRSRGRTEAFF.